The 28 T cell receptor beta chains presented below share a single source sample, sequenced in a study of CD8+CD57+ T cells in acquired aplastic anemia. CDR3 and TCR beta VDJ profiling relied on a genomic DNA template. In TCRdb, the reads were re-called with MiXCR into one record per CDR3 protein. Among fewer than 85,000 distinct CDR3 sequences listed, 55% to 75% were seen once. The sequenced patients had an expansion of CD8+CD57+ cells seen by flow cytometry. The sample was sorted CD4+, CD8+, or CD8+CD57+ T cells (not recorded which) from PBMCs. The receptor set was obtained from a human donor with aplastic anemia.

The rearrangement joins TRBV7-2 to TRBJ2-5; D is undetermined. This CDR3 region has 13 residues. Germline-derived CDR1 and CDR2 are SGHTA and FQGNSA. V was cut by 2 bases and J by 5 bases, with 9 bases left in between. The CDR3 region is CASSLKFSETQYF. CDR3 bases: TGTGCCAGCAGCTTAAAGTTTTCGGAGACCCAGTACTTC.

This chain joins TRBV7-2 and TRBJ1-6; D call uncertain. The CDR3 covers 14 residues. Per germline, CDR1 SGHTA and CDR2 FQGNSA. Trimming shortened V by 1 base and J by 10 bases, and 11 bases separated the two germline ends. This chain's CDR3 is CASSLEDPKSPLHF. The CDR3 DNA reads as TGTGCCAGCAGCTTAGAGGACCCGAAATCACCCCTCCACTTT.

CDR3 sequence (DNA): TGTGCCAGCGACGACGGACTATCCTACGAGCAGTACTTC. Its translation: CASDDGLSYEQYF. The chain joins TRBV7-2 to TRBJ2-7; D possibly corresponds to TRBD2 (6 bases). Germline CDR1 and CDR2: SGHTA and FQGNSA. The V end was cut by 8 bases, the J end by 1 base, with 12 bases between. The CDR3 extends over 13 amino acids.

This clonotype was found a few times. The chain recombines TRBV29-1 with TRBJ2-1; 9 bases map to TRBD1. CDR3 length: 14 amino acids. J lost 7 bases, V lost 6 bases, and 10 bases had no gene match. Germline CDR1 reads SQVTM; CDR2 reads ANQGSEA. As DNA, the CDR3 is TGCAGCGTCTTGAATGGACAGGGGTGGAATGAGCAGTTCTTC. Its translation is CSVLNGQGWNEQFF.

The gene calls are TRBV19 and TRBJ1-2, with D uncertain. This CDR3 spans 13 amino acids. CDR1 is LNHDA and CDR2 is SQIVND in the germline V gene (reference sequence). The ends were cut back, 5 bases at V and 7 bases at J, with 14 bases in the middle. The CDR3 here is CASSPSPGGGYTF. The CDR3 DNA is TGTGCCAGTAGTCCTTCCCCGGGCGGTGGCTACACCTTC.

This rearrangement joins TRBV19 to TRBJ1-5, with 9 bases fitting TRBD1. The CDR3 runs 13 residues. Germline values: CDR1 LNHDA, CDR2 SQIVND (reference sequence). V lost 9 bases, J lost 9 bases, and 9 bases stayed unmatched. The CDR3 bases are TGTGCCAGCCGAGACAGGGGGGGTTCGCCCCAGCATTTT. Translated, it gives CASRDRGGSPQHF.

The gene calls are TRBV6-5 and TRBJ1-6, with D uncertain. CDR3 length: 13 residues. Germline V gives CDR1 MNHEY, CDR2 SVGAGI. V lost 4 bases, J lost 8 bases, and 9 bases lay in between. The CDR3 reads CASSSTPYSPLHF. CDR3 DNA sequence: TGTGCCAGCAGTTCCACACCGTATTCACCCCTCCACTTT.

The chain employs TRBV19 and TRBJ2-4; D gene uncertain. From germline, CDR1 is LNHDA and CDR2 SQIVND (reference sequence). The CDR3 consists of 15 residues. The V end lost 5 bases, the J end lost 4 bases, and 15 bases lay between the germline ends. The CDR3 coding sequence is TGTGCCAGTAGTTCCCCAAATTTAGCAAAAAACATTCAGTACTTC. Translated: CASSSPNLAKNIQYF.

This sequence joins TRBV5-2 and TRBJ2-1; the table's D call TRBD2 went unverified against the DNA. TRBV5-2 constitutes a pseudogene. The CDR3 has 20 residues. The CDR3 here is CASNIWSGTILHPSEHEQFF. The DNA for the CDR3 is TGTGCCAGCAACATCTGGTCGGGGACTATCTTACATCCTAGCGAGCATGAGCAGTTCTTC.

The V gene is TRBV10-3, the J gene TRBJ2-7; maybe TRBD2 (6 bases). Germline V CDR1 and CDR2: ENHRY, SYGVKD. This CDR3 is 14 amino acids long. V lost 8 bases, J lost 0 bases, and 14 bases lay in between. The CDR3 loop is CAISASESSYEQYF. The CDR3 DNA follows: TGTGCCATCTCGGCTAGCGAGAGCTCCTACGAGCAGTACTTC.

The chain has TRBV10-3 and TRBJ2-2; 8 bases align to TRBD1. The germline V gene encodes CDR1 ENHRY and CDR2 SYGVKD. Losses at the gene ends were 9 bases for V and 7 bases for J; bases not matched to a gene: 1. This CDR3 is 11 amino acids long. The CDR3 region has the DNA TGTGCCATAGGACAGGGCGGGGAGCTGTTTTTT. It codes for CAIGQGGELFF.

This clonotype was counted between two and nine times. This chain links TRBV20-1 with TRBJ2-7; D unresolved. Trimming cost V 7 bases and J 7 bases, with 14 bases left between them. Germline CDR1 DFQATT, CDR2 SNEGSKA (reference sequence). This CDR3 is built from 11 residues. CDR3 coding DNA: TGCAGTGTCGATCTTGCGGAAGAGCAGTACTTC. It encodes CSVDLAEEQYF.

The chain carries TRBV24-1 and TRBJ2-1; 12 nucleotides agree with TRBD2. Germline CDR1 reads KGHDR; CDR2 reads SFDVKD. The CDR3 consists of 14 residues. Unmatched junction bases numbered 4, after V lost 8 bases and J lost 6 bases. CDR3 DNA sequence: TGTGCCACCATGACTAGCGGGAGATCCAATGAGCAGTTCTTC. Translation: CATMTSGRSNEQFF.

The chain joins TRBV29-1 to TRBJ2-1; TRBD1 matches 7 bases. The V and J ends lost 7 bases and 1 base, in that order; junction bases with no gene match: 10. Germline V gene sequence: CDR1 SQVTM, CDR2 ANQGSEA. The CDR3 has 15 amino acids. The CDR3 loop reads CSGAGTELSYNEQFF. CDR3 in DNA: TGCAGCGGCGCCGGGACAGAGTTATCCTACAATGAGCAGTTCTTC.

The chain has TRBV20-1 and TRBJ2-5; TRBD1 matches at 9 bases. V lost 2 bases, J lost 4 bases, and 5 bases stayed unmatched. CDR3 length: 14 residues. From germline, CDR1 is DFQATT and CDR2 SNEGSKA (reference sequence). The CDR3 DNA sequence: TGCAGTGCTAGATGCGGACAGGGGATAGAGACCCAGTACTTC. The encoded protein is CSARCGQGIETQYF.

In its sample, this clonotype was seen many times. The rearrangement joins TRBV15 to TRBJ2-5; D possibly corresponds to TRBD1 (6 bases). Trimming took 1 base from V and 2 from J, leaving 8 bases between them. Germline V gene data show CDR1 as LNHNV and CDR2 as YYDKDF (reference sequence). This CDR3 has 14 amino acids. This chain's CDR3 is CATSRGQEQETQYF. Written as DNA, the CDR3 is TGTGCCACCAGCAGAGGACAGGAGCAAGAGACCCAGTACTTC.

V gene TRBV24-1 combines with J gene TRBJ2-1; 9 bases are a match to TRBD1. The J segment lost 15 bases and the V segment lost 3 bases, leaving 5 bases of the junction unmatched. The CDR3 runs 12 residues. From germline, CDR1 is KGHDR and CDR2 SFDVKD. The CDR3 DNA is TGTGCCACCAGTGATCCTGGACAGGGGTGGTTCTTC. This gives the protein CATSDPGQGWFF.

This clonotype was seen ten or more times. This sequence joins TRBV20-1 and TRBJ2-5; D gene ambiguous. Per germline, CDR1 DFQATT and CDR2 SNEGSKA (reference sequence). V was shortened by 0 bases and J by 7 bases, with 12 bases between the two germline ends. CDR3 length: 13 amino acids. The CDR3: CSARDGDSGTQYF. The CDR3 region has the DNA TGCAGTGCTAGAGATGGCGACTCTGGGACCCAGTACTTC.

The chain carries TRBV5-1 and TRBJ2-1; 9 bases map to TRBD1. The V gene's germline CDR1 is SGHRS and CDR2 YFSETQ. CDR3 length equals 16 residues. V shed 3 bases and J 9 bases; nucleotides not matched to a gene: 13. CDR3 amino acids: CASSWGRTGERGEQFF. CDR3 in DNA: TGCGCCAGCAGCTGGGGAAGGACAGGGGAAAGAGGTGAGCAGTTCTTC.

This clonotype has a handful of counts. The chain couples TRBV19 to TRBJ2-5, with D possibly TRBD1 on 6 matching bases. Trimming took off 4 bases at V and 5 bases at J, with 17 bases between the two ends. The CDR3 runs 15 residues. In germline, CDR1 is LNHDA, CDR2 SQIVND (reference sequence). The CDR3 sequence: CASSKMGLDRETQYF. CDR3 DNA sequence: TGTGCCAGTAGTAAAATGGGGCTAGACAGGGAGACCCAGTACTTC.

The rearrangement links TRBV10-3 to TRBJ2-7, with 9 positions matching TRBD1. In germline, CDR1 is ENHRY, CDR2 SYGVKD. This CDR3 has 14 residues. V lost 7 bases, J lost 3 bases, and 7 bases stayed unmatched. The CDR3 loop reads CAINQRGQGYEQYF. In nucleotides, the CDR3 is TGTGCCATCAACCAAAGGGGACAGGGCTACGAGCAGTACTTC.

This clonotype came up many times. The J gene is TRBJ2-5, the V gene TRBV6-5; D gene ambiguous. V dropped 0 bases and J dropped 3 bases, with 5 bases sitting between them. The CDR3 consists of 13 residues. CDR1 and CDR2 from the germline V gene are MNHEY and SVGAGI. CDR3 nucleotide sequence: TGTGCCAGCAGTTACTCTAAAGAAGAGACCCAGTACTTC. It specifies CASSYSKEETQYF.

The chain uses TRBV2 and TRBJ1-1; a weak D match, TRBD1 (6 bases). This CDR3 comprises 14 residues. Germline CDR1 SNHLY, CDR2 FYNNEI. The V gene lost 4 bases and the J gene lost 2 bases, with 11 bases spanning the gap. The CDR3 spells CASSVLQGNTEAFF. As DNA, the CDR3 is TGTGCCAGCAGTGTGCTACAGGGCAACACTGAAGCTTTCTTT.

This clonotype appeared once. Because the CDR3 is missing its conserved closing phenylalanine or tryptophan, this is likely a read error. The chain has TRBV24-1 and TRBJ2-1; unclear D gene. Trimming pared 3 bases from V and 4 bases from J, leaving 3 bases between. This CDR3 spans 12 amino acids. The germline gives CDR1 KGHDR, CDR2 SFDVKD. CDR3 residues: CATSDGYNEQFL. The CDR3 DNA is TGTGCCACCAGTGATGGGTACAATGAGCAGTTCCTC.

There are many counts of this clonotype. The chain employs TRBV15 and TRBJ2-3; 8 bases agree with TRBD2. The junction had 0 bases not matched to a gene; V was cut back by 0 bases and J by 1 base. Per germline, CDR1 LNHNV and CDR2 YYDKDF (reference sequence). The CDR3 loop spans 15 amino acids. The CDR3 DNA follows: TGTGCCACCAGCAGAGAGCGGGGGGGCACAGATACGCAGTATTTT. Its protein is CATSRERGGTDTQYF. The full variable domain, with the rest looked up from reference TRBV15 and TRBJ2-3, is DAMVIQNPRYQVTQFGKPVTLSCSQTLNHNVMYWYQQKSSQAPKLLFHYYDKDFNNEADTPDNFQSRRPNTSFCFLDIRSPGLGDTAMYLCATSRERGGTDTQYFGPGTRLTVL.

The CDR3 DNA is TGTGCCAGCAGCTTAGCCCCACTGACTACTACCTTC. Translated: CASSLAPLTTTF. The chain is built from TRBV7-9 and TRBJ1-2; D unclear. CDR3 length equals 12 residues. Germline V gene data show CDR1 as SEHNR and CDR2 as FQNEAQ (reference sequence). The V end lost 0 bases, the J end lost 14 bases, and 13 bases lay between the germline ends.

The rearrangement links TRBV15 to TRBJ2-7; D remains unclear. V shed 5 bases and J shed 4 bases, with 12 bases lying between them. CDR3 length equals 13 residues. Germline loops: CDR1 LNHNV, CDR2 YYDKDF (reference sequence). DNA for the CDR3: TGTGCCACCAGCGCCAACCCAGGATACGAGCAGTACTTC. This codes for CATSANPGYEQYF. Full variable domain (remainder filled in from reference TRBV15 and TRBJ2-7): DAMVIQNPRYQVTQFGKPVTLSCSQTLNHNVMYWYQQKSSQAPKLLFHYYDKDFNNEADTPDNFQSRRPNTSFCFLDIRSPGLGDTAMYLCATSANPGYEQYFGPGTRLTVT.

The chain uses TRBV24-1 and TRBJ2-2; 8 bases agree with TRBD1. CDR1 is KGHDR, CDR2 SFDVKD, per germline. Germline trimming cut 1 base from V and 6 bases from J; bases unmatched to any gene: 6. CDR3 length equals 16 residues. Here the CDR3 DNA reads TGTGCCACCAGTGATTTACAGGGGGGTCGGGCCGGGGAGCTGTTTTTT. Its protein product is CATSDLQGGRAGELFF.